Listed below are T cell receptor beta chains from one sample, sequenced in a study of T cell repertoires in cytomegalovirus infection. Using its own MiXCR run on the reads, TCRdb lists one record per CDR3 protein. The data hold some 150,000 distinct CDR3 sequences, with 23% observed a single time. Sequencing was performed on PBMCs. The receptors were gathered from a human donor in good health (CMV status not recorded). Some clones in this sample may be carry-over from other donors' samples. Each CDR3 is given with its conserved first and last residue. D genes are given only for firm matches. Size tells how often a clone was seen (once, few, many) or the class of an expanded clone, and some rows leave it out.

j_call	clone_size	cdr3_length	v_call	d_call	cdr3_nt	cdr3_aa
TRBJ2-5	many	14	TRBV7-6	NA	TGTGCCAGCAGCTTAGTCTCAGGACAAGAGACCCAGTACTTC	CASSLVSGQETQYF
TRBJ2-3	NA	13	TRBV30	NA	TGTGCCTGGAGTGTACATGGCCCAGATACGCAGTATTTT	CAWSVHGPDTQYF
TRBJ1-3	few	13	TRBV28	NA	TGTGCCAGCAGTCCTTACGCTCGGAACACCATATATTTT	CASSPYARNTIYF
TRBJ2-2	NA	14	TRBV29-1	TRBD2	TGCGGCGTCCTAGCGGGAGCGACTAATGGGGAGCTGTTTTTT	CGVLAGATNGELFF
TRBJ1-1	NA	13	TRBV7-3	NA	TGTGCCAGCAGCCTAGCATGGGGAACTGAAGCTTTCTTT	CASSLAWGTEAFF
TRBJ1-1	many	13	TRBV7-8	NA	TGTGCCAGCAGCGCTCGAAGGGGGACTGAAGCTTTCTTT	CASSARRGTEAFF
TRBJ1-4	NA	18	TRBV5-1	NA	TGCGCCAGCAGCGGCGGGACAATCTCCGTTGCCACTAATGAAAAACTGTTTTTT	CASSGGTISVATNEKLFF
TRBJ2-3	NA	14	TRBV20-1	NA	TGCAGTGCTAGAGATTCCGCCCGCACAGATACGCAGTATTTT	CSARDSARTDTQYF
TRBJ2-7	NA	14	TRBV29-1	NA	TGCAGCGTTCGACTGGGGGGTATTCGACTCGAGCAGTACTTC	CSVRLGGIRLEQYF
TRBJ1-5	few	13	TRBV19	NA	TGTGCCAGTAGTAGGCTGCTTGATCAGCCCCAGCATTTT	CASSRLLDQPQHF
TRBJ2-5	medium-sized	16	TRBV7-6	TRBD2	TGTGCCAGCAGCCCATTCACTAGCGGGGGGCCGGAGACCCAGTACTTC	CASSPFTSGGPETQYF
TRBJ2-1	many	15	TRBV6-1	TRBD2	TGTGCCAGCAGTGGGGGGGGAGGCTCCTACAATGAGCAGTTCTTC	CASSGGGGSYNEQFF
TRBJ2-6	few	15	TRBV2	NA	TGTGCCAGCAGTGAACCAGGGACTGGGGCCAACGTCCTGACTTTC	CASSEPGTGANVLTF
TRBJ2-1	many	15	TRBV7-8	NA	TGTGCCAGCAGCTTAGGGGGACCTTCCTACAATGAGCAGTTCTTC	CASSLGGPSYNEQFF
TRBJ2-5	NA	13	TRBV11-1	NA	TGTGCCAGCAGCTCCGGATCGACAGAGACCCAGTACTTC	CASSSGSTETQYF
TRBJ2-7	few	15	TRBV7-3	TRBD2	TGTGCCAGCAGCTTAACCGGGGGGGGCAGCTACGAGCAGTACTTC	CASSLTGGGSYEQYF
TRBJ1-1	many	14	TRBV7-2	NA	TGTGCCAGCAGCTTAAAGTCCGGGGGCACTGAAGCTTTCTTT	CASSLKSGGTEAFF
TRBJ2-5	NA	14	TRBV28	NA	TGTGCCAGCAGTCCAGTCGAGGGCTCAGAGACCCAGTACTTC	CASSPVEGSETQYF
TRBJ2-3	many	14	TRBV7-2	TRBD2	TGTGCCAGCGCGGGGGGCCGGGGCACAGATACGCAGTATTTT	CASAGGRGTDTQYF
TRBJ2-7	few	13	TRBV11-2	NA	TGTGCCAGCAGCTTCGGAACCGACTACGAGCAGTACTTC	CASSFGTDYEQYF
TRBJ2-3	few	14	TRBV2	TRBD1	TGTGCCAGCAGTGGGGACAGGATAGCAGATACGCAGTATTTT	CASSGDRIADTQYF
TRBJ2-4	NA	12	TRBV18	NA	TGTGCCAGCTCACCAACTAGTAACATTCAGTACTTC	CASSPTSNIQYF
TRBJ2-5	NA	18	TRBV28	NA	TGTGCCAGCAGTTTCTTAGTGGCCAGTAGTGGGACGGGAGAGACCCAGTACTTC	CASSFLVASSGTGETQYF
TRBJ2-7	many	11	TRBV7-2	NA	TGTGCCAGCAGCTCTTTTTACGAGCAGTACTTC	CASSSFYEQYF
TRBJ1-1	NA	13	TRBV15	NA	TGTGCCACCAGCAGAGTTCCGAACACTGAAGCTTTCTTT	CATSRVPNTEAFF
TRBJ2-1	NA	16	TRBV9	TRBD2	TGTGCCAGCAGCGCGACTAGCGGGGGTATTTACAATGAGCAGTTCTTC	CASSATSGGIYNEQFF
TRBJ1-2	few	14	TRBV5-1	NA	TGCGCCAGCAGCTTGGAACGAGGCGGCTATGGCTACACCTTC	CASSLERGGYGYTF
TRBJ1-1	few	11	TRBV12-3/TRBV12-4	NA	TGTGCCGACAGGCAATCGAGGGGAGCTTTCTTT	CADRQSRGAFF
TRBJ1-2	few	15	TRBV5-1	NA	TGCGCCAGCAGCCCCGTGGATATGTTTTCGGATGGCTACACCTTC	CASSPVDMFSDGYTF